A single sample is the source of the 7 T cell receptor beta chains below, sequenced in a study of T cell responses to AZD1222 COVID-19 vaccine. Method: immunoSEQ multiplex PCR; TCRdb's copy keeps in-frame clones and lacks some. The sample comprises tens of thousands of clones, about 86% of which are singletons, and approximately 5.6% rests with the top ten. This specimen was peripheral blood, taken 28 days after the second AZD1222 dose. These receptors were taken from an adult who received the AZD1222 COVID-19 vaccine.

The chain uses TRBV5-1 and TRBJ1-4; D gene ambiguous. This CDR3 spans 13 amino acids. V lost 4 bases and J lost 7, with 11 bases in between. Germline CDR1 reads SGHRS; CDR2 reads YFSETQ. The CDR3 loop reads CASSDYTSEKLFF. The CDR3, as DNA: TGCGCCAGCAGCGATTACACGAGTGAAAAACTGTTTTTT.

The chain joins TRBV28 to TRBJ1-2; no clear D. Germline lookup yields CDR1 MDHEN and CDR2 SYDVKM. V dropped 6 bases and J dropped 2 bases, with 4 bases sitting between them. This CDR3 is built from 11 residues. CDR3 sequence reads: CASRQNYGYTF. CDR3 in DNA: TGTGCCAGCAGGCAGAACTATGGCTACACCTTC.

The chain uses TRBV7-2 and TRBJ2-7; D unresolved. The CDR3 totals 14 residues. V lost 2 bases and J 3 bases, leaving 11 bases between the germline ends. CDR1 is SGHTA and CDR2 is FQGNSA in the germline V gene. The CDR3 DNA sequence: TGTGCCAGCAGCTTACCGGGCCAACTCTACGAGCAGTACTTC. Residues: CASSLPGQLYEQYF.

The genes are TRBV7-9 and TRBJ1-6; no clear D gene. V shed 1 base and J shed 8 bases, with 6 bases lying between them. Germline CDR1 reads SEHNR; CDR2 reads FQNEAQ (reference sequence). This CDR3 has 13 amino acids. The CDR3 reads CASSLEGDSPLHF. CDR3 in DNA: TGTGCCAGCAGCTTAGAAGGAGATTCACCCCTCCACTTT.

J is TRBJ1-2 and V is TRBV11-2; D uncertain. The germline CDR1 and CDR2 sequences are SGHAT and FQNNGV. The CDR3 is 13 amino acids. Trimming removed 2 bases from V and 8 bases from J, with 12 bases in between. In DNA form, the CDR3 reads TGTGCCAGCAGCTTACTTGAATCCTACGGCTACACCTTC. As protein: CASSLLESYGYTF.

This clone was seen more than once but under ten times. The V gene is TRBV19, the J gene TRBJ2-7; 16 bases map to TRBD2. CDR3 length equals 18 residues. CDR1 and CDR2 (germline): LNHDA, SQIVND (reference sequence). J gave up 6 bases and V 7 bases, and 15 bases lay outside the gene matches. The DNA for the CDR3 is TGTGCCAGTACCCTGAAGGGACTAGCGGGAGGGCCCTTGGGCGAGCAGTACTTC. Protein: CASTLKGLAGGPLGEQYF.

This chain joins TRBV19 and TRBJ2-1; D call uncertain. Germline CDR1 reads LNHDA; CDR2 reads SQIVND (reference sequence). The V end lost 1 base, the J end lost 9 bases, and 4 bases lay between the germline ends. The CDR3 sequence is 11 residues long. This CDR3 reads CASSIGSEQFF. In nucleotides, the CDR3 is TGTGCCAGTAGTATAGGGAGTGAGCAGTTCTTC.